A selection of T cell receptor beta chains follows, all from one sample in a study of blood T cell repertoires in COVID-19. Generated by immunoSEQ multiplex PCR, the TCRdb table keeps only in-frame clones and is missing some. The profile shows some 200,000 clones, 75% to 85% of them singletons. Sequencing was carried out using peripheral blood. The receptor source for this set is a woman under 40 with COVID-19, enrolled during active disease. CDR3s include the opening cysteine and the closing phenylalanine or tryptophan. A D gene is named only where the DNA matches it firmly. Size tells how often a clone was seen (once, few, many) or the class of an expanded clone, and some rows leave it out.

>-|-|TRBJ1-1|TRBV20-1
TGCAGTGCTAGAGGTGACAGTTCGGCTTTCTTT
CSARGDSSAFF
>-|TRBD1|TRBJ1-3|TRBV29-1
TGCAGCGTCGGGACAGTCTCTGGAAACACCATATATTTT
CSVGTVSGNTIYF
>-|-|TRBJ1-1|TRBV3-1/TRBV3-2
TGTGCCAGCAGCCTCCTACAGGAATCCTACACTGAAGCTTTCTTT
CASSLLQESYTEAFF
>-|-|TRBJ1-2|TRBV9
TGTGCCAGCAGCGTAGATCAAGCCGGTGGTGGCTACACCTTC
CASSVDQAGGGYTF
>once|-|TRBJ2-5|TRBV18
TGTGCCAGCTCACCACTGGGACAAACACGAGAGACCCAGTACTTC
CASSPLGQTRETQYF
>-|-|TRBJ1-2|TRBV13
TGTGCCAGCAGCTTAGACGCGGTTGGCTACACCTTC
CASSLDAVGYTF
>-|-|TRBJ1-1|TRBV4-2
TGTGCCAGCAGCCCCTCGGGGGGTGAGAACACTGAAGCTTTCTTT
CASSPSGGENTEAFF
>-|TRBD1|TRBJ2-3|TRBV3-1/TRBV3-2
TGTGCCAGCAGCCTGACAGGGAGTGCAGATACGCAGTATTTT
CASSLTGSADTQYF
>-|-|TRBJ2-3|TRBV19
TGTGCCAGTAGTATCGACAGGACAGATACGCAGTATTTT
CASSIDRTDTQYF
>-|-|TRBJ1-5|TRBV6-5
TGTGCCAGCAGAGTTACAGGGAATCAGCCCCAGCATTTT
CASRVTGNQPQHF
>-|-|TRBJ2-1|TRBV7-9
TGTGCCAGCAGCTTAGGCGGGGACTACAATGAGCAGTTCTTC
CASSLGGDYNEQFF
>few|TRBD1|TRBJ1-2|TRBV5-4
TGTGCCAGCAGCCCGGTTGACAGGGGGCAGGATGGCTACACCTTC
CASSPVDRGQDGYTF
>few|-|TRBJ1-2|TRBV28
TGTGCCAGCAGTTTATCCGGACAGACCTATGGCTACACCTTC
CASSLSGQTYGYTF
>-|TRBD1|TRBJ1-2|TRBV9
TGTGCCAGCAGCGGCACAGGGGCCCTAGACTACACCTTC
CASSGTGALDYTF
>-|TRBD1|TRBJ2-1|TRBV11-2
TGTGCCAGCAGCTTAGCCCGGCGGGACAGGGACCACAATGAGCAGTTCTTC
CASSLARRDRDHNEQFF
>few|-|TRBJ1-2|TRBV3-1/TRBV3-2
TGTGCCAGCAGCCAAGGTAACTACTATGGCTACACCTTC
CASSQGNYYGYTF
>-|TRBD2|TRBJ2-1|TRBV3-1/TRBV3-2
TGTGCCAGCAGCCCCAGGGGACTAGCGGGAGGGGGAGGGCAGTTCTTC
CASSPRGLAGGGGQFF
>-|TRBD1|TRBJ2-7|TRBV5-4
TGTGCCACACGAGGACAGGGGGCAACCTACGAGCAGTACTTC
CATRGQGATYEQYF
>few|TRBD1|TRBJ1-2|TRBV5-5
TGTGCCAGCAGCTCGAACAGGGGTGGCTACACCTTC
CASSSNRGGYTF
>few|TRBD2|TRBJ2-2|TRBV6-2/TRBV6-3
TGTGCCAGCAGTTCCGGGTTACTAGCGGGAGACACCGGGGAGCTGTTTTTT
CASSSGLLAGDTGELFF
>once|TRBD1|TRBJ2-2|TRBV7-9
TGTGCCAGCAGCTCCCCAGGGGGCGTAGACACCGGGGAGCTGTTTTTT
CASSSPGGVDTGELFF
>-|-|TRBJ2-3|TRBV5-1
TGCGCCAGCAGCTTGGGAACAGGGAGGGCAGATACGCAGTATTTT
CASSLGTGRADTQYF
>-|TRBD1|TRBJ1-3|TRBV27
TGTGCCAGCAGTCCCTGGACAGGGGGTCTGGGAAACACCATATATTTT
CASSPWTGGLGNTIYF
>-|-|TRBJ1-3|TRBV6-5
TGTGCCAGCTTCTTACAGGGTCTCGGAAACACCATATATTTT
CASFLQGLGNTIYF
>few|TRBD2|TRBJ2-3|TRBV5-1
TGCGCCAGCAGCTCCCAACCTAGCGGGGATACGCAGTATTTT
CASSSQPSGDTQYF
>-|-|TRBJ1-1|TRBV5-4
TGTGCCAGCAGCTTGCAGGGAGGCACTGAAGCTTTCTTT
CASSLQGGTEAFF
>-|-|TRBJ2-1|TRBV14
TGTGCCAGCAGCCAAGCGGCAAGACAGTCTAAACGATGGCAGTTCTTC
CASSQAARQSKRWQFF
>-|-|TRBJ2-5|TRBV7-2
TGTGCCAGCAGCTTCGACAAGGAAGAGACCCAGTACTTC
CASSFDKEETQYF
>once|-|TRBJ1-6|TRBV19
TGTGCCAGTAGTATAGTACTGGTTTGGGGCGACGACCTTCGATCACCCCTCCACTTT
CASSIVLVWGDDLRSPLHF
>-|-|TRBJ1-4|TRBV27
TGTGCCAGCAGAAGGCCAGGGCTTAATGAAAAACTGTTTTTT
CASRRPGLNEKLFF
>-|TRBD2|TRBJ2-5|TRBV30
TGTGCCTGGAGTGTCCGGGGGGGGGAGACCCAGTACTTC
CAWSVRGGETQYF
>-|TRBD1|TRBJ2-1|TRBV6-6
TGTGCCAGCAGTTACGGGGGACAGGGTAGGGGCAATGAGCAGTTCTTC
CASSYGGQGRGNEQFF
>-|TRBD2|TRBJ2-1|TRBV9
TGTGCCAGCAGCGTAGAGGGACTAGCGTATCATGAGCAGTTCTTC
CASSVEGLAYHEQFF
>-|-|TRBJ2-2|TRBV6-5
TGTGCCAGCAGTTGGTCCCCGGGGATCGGGGAGCTGTTTTTT
CASSWSPGIGELFF
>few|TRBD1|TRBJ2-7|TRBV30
TGTGCCTGGAGTCGACCCGGGACAGCCTACGAGCAGTACTTC
CAWSRPGTAYEQYF
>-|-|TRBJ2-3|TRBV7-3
TGTGCCAGCACCCCCCAGGGGGGCCGGACGCAGTATTTT
CASTPQGGRTQYF
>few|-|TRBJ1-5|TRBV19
TGTGCCAGTAGTGACGCCGGGGGCAATCAGCCCCAGCATTTT
CASSDAGGNQPQHF
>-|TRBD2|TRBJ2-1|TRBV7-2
TGTGCCAGCAGCCGAGGGTCGGGGAGGGGGCAGTTCTTC
CASSRGSGRGQFF